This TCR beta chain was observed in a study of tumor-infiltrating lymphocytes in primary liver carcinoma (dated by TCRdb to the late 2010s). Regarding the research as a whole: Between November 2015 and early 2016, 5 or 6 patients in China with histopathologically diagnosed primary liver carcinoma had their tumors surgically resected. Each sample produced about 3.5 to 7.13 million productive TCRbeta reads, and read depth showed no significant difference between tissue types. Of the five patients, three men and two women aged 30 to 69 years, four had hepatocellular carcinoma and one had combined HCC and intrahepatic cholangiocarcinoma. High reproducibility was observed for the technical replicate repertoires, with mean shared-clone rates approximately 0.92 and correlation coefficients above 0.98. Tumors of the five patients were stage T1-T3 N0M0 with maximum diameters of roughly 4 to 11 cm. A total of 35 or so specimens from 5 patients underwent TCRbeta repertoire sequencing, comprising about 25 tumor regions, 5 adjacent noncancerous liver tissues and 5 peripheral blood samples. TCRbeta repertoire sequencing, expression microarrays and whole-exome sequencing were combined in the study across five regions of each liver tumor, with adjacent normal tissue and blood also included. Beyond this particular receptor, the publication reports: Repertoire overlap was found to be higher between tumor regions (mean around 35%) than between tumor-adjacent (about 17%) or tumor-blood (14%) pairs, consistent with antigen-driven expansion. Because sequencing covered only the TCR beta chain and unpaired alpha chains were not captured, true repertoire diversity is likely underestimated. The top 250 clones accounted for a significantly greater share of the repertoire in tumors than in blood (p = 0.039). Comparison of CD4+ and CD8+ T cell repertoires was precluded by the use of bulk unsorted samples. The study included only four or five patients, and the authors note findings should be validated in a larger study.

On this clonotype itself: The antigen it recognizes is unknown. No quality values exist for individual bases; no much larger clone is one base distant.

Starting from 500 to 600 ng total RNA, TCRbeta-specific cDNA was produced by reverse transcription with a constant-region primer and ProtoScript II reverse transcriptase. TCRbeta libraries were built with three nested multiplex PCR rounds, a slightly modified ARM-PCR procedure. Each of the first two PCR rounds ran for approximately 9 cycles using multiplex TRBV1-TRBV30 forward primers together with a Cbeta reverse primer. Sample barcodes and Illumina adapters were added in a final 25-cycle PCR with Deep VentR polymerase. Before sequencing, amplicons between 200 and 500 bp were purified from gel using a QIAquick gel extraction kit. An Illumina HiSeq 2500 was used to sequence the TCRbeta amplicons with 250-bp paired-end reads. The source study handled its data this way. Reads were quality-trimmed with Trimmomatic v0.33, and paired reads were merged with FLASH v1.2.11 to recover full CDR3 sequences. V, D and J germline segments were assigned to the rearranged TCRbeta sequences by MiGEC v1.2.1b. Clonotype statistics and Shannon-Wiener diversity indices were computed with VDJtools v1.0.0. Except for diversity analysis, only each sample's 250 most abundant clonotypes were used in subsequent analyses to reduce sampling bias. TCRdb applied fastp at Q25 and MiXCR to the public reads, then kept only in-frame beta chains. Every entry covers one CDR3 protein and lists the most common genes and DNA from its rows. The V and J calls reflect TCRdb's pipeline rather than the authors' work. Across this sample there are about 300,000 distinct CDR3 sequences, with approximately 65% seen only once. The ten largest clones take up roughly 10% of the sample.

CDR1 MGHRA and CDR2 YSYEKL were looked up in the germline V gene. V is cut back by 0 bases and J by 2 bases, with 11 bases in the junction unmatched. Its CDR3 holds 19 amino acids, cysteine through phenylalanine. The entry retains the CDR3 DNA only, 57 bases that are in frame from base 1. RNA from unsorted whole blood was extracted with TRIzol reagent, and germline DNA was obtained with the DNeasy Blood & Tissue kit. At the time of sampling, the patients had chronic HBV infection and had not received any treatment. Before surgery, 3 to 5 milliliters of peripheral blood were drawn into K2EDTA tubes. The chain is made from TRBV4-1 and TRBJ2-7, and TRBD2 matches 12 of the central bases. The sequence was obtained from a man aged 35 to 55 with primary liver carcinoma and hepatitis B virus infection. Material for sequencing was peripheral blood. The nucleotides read TGCGCCAGCAGCCAAGAAGGAGGGTCTAGCGGGAGGGCCACCTACGAGCAGTACTTC. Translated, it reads CASSQEGGSSGRATYEQYF.